This T cell receptor beta chain was observed in a study of shared clonotypes between healthy human individuals. The study, taken as a whole, reports: Inspection by rarefaction showed sorted-subset sequencing to be incomplete despite large depth.

Generated by immunoSEQ multiplex PCR, the TCRdb table keeps only in-frame clones and is missing some. The table lists approximately 2,000,000 clones, roughly 92% of them singletons, with 0.3% to 0.4% in the top ten. Germline V gene data show CDR1 as SNHLY and CDR2 as FYNNEI. V lost 6 bases, J lost 7 bases, and 1 base stayed unmatched. This CDR3 contains 13 residues. To note about this clone: The antigen remains unidentified. This specimen includes other DNA sequences encoding the same CDR3.

The sample consisted of naive CD4+ T cells from PBMCs. Subset defined: CD45RA+ positively selected. The sequence came from a man aged 18-30 years in good health. Some clones in this sample may be carry-over from other donors' samples. The chain uses TRBV2 and TRBJ1-6; 9 bases match TRBD1. The CDR3 here is CASSDRGNSPLHF. CDR3 nucleotides: TGTGCCAGCAGCGACAGGGGGAATTCACCCCTCCACTTT.